This TCR beta chain comes out of a study of shared clonotypes between healthy human individuals. Study details: Aged 18 to 49, the donors were two women and a few men. Three plates each covered CD4 naive and memory; CD8 naive two, CD8 memory one.

Recent acute infections and vaccinations were absent in the healthy HIV-negative adult donors. Method: immunoSEQ multiplex PCR; TCRdb's copy keeps in-frame clones and lacks some. The data hold about 610,000 clones, with around 97% observed a single time. The germline V gene has CDR1 LNHDA and CDR2 SQIVND (reference sequence). CDR3 size: 13 residues. Concerning this clone: Its antigen is unknown.

Findings and limits, study-wide: In having few donors, the study represented limited genetic and exposure-history diversity.

The V call is TRBV19, the J call TRBJ2-5; 7 nucleotides align to TRBD1. The J call may be in error: the DNA end matches TRBJ2-7 better. Sample: naive CD4+ T cells sorted from blood. Subset reported: CD45RA+ positively selected. This TCR derives from a woman younger than 45 in good health. The CDR3, as DNA: TGTGCCAGTAGGAAGGGGGCGACTTACGAGCAGTACTTC. Translating it yields CASRKGATYEQYF.